The rows below give T cell receptor beta chains drawn from one sample of a study of T cells in Graves' hyperthyroidism and ophthalmopathy. Via MiXCR, TCRdb re-called the multiplex PCR reads, giving one row per CDR3 protein. The sample contains hundreds of thousands of distinct CDR3 sequences, 15% to 20% of which appear only once. Input material: blood. These receptors originate from a woman between 40 and 50 years old with Graves' ophthalmopathy. Both conserved end residues are part of each CDR3. The D gene is left open where the match is weak. Only part of the rows carry a size: once, few, many, or a class if the clone is expanded.

clone_size,d_call,v_call,j_call,cdr3_aa,cdr3_nt
few,.,TRBV19,TRBJ1-2,CASSILRRGYTF,TGTGCCAGTAGTATCCTCAGGCGCGGCTACACCTTC
.,.,TRBV20-1,TRBJ1-5,CSARDTRDQPQHF,TGCAGTGCTAGAGATACGCGGGATCAGCCCCAGCATTTT
.,TRBD1,TRBV7-9,TRBJ1-4,CASSLETGERANEKLFF,TGTGCCAGCAGCTTAGAAACAGGGGAGAGAGCTAATGAAAAACTGTTTTTT
many,TRBD2,TRBV6-2/TRBV6-3,TRBJ2-7,CASSIGLAGEQYF,TGTGCCAGCAGCATCGGACTAGCAGGCGAGCAGTACTTC
many,TRBD2,TRBV11-3,TRBJ2-3,CASSPSGGDTQYF,TGTGCCAGCAGCCCTTCGGGGGGAGATACGCAGTATTTT
few,TRBD2,TRBV20-1,TRBJ2-4,CSASSGLAGGIQYF,TGCAGTGCTAGCTCGGGACTAGCGGGAGGCATTCAGTACTTC
.,.,TRBV6-6,TRBJ1-2,CASSYGSDANYGYTF,TGTGCCAGCAGTTACGGCAGCGATGCTAACTATGGCTACACCTTC
few,.,TRBV5-1,TRBJ1-5,CARTPLWRNQPQHF,TGCGCCAGAACCCCCCTTTGGCGAAATCAGCCCCAGCATTTT
many,.,TRBV28,TRBJ2-7,CASSSDSHEQYF,TGTGCCAGCAGTTCCGACAGCCACGAGCAGTACTTC
many,.,TRBV28,TRBJ2-7,CASRTRGNPSYEQYF,TGTGCCAGCAGGACCAGGGGTAATCCTTCCTACGAGCAGTACTTC
few,.,TRBV6-1,TRBJ1-4,CASSVSNEKLFF,TGTGCCAGCAGTGTGTCTAATGAAAAACTGTTTTTT
.,.,TRBV29-1,TRBJ1-1,CSARFGTEAFF,TGCAGCGCCCGATTTGGGACTGAAGCTTTCTTT
.,.,TRBV5-6,TRBJ2-7,CASSTRPGTEQYF,TGTGCCAGCAGCACCCGGCCCGGGACAGAGCAGTACTTC
.,.,TRBV6-5,TRBJ2-1,CASSYFGAVRNEQFF,TGTGCCAGCAGTTACTTTGGGGCGGTTCGCAATGAGCAGTTCTTC
few,.,TRBV29-1,TRBJ2-5,CSVEKWETQYF,TGCAGCGTTGAAAAGTGGGAGACCCAGTACTTC
few,.,TRBV5-1,TRBJ1-1,CASSLEPQGLDTEAFF,TGCGCCAGCAGCTTGGAGCCGCAGGGGCTGGACACTGAAGCTTTCTTT
many,.,TRBV20-1,TRBJ2-4,CSGRAGDSKNIQYF,TGCAGCGGTCGGGCAGGGGATTCCAAAAACATTCAGTACTTC
.,.,TRBV2,TRBJ1-6,CASNRQPNSPLHF,TGTGCCAGCAACCGCCAACCTAATTCACCCCTCCACTTT
.,TRBD1,TRBV5-1,TRBJ1-1,CASTLVTGTGQSKAFF,TGCGCCAGCACTCTCGTAACCGGGACAGGCCAAAGTAAAGCTTTCTTT
many,.,TRBV6-1,TRBJ2-7,CASRGREKGEQYF,TGTGCCAGCAGAGGGCGGGAAAAAGGCGAGCAGTACTTC
few,.,TRBV2,TRBJ1-5,CASSDVAVSSHNQPPHF,TGTGCCAGCAGTGACGTAGCCGTGTCGTCGCACAATCAGCCCCCGCATTTT
few,.,TRBV4-1,TRBJ2-7,CASSQDHRESSYEQYF,TGCGCCAGCAGCCAAGATCACAGGGAGTCCTCCTACGAGCAGTACTTC
many,.,TRBV5-1,TRBJ1-2,CASSLAPTGIANYGYTF,TGCGCCAGCAGCTTGGCCCCTACAGGAATCGCTAACTATGGCTACACCTTC
.,TRBD2,TRBV12-3/TRBV12-4,TRBJ2-7,CASSRGGLLAYEQYF,TGTGCCAGCAGTCGGGGGGGACTCCTCGCCTACGAGCAGTACTTC
many,.,TRBV11-2,TRBJ2-5,CASSLRWVETQYF,TGTGCCAGCAGCTTGCGATGGGTGGAGACCCAGTACTTC
.,TRBD1,TRBV7-9,TRBJ1-2,CASSFFGTGGPRGYGYTF,TGTGCCAGCAGCTTTTTTGGGACAGGCGGACCCCGGGGCTATGGCTACACCTTC
many,TRBD1,TRBV27,TRBJ1-2,CASSDHGQGDGYTF,TGTGCCAGCAGTGACCATGGACAGGGGGATGGCTACACCTTC
.,TRBD1,TRBV28,TRBJ2-6,CASSSQGEPSGANVLTF,TGTGCCAGCAGTTCTCAGGGGGAACCTTCTGGGGCCAACGTCCTGACTTTC
few,.,TRBV20-1,TRBJ2-7,CSAAVGTPPYEQYF,TGCAGTGCTGCCGTAGGGACACCGCCCTACGAGCAGTACTTC
few,.,TRBV20-1,TRBJ2-6,CSASQGVGGANVLTF,TGCAGTGCTAGCCAAGGAGTGGGGGGGGCCAACGTCCTGACTTTC
few,TRBD1,TRBV9,TRBJ2-5,CASSVGVGQGDGETQYF,TGTGCCAGCAGCGTAGGTGTCGGACAGGGGGACGGAGAGACCCAGTACTTC
few,.,TRBV5-1,TRBJ2-5,CASSQQGLGETQYF,TGCGCCAGCAGCCAACAGGGTTTAGGAGAGACCCAGTACTTC